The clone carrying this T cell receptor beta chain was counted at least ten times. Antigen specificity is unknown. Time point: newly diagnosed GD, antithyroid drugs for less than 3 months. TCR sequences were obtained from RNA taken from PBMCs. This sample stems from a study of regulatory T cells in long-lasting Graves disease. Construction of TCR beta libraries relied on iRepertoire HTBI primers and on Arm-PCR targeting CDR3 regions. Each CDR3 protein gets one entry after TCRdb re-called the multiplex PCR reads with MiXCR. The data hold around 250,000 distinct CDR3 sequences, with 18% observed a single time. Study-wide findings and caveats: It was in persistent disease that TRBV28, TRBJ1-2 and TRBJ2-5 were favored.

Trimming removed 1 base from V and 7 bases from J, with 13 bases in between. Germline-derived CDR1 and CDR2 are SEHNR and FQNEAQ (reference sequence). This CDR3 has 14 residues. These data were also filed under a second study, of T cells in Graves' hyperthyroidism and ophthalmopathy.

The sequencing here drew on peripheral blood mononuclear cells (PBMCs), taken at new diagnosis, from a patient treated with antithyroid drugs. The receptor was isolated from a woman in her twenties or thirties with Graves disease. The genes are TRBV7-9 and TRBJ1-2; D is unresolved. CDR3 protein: CASSLDVVSGGYTF. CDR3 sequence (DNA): TGTGCCAGCAGCTTAGATGTGGTATCGGGTGGCTACACCTTC.